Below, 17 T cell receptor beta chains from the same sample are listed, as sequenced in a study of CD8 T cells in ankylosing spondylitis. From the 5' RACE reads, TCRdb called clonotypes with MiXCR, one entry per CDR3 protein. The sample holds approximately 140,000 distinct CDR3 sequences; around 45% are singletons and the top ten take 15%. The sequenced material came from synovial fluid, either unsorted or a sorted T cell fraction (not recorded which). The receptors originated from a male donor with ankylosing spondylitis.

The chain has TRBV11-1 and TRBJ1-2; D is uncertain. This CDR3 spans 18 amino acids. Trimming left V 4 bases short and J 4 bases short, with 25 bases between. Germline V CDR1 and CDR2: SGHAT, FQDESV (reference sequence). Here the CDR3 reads CASSSSRESWPRSYGYTF. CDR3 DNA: TGTGCCAGCAGCTCCAGCCGGGAGTCTTGGCCCCGGAGCTATGGCTACACCTTC.

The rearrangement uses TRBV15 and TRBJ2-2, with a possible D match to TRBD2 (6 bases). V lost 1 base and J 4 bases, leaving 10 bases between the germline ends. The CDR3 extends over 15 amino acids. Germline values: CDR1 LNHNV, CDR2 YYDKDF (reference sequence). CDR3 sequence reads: CATSRGIAVTGELFF. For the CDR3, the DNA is TGTGCCACCAGCAGAGGGATAGCGGTCACCGGGGAGCTGTTTTTT.

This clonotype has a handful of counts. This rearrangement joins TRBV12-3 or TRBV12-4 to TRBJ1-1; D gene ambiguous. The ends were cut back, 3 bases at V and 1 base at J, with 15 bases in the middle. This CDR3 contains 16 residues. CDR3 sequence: CASSFWGDIGNTEAFF. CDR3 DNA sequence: TGTGCCAGCAGTTTTTGGGGTGATATAGGGAACACTGAAGCTTTCTTT.

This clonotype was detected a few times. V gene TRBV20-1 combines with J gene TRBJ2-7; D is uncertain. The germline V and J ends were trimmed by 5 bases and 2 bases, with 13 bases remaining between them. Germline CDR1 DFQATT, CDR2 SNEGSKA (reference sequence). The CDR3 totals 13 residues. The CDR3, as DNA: TGCAGTGCTTCGGTCCTCCGAGCCTACGAGCAGTACTTC. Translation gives CSASVLRAYEQYF.

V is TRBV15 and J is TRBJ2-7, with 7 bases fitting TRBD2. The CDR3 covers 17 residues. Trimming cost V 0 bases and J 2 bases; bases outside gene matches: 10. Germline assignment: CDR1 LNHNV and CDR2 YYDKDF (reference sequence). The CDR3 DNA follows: TGTGCCACCAGCAGAGAGTTGGGGGGGACCTTCCCCTACGAGCAGTACTTC. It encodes CATSRELGGTFPYEQYF.

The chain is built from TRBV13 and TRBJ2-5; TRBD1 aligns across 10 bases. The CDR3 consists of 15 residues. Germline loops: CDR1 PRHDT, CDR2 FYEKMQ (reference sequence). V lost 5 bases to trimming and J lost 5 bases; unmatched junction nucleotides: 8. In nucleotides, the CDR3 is TGTGCCAGCAGCCCCGGGACAGGGGACTGTGAGACCCAGTACTTC. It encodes CASSPGTGDCETQYF.

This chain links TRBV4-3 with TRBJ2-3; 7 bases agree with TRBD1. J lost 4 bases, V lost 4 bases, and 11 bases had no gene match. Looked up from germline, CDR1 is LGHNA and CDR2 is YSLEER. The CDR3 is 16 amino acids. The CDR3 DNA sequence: TGCGCCAGCAGCCCGGACAGGCAAAACCCTCCAGATACGCAGTATTTT. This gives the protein CASSPDRQNPPDTQYF.

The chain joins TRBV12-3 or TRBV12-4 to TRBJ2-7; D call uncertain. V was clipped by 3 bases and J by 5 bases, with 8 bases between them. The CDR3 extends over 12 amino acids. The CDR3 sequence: CASSFNPNEQYF. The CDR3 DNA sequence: TGTGCCAGCAGTTTTAATCCGAACGAGCAGTACTTC.

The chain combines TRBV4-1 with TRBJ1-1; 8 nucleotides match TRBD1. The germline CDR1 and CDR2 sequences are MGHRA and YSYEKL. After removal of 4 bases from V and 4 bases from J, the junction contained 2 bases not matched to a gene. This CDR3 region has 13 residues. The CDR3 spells CASSPQGATEAFF. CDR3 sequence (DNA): TGCGCCAGCAGCCCTCAGGGGGCCACTGAAGCTTTCTTT.

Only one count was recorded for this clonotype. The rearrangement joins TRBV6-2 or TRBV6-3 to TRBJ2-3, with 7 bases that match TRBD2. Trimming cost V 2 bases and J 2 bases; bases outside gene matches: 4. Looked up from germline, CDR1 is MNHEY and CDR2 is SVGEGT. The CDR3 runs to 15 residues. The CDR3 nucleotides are TGTGCCAGCAGTTACCGCGGGACTAACACAGATACGCAGTATTTT. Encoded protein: CASSYRGTNTDTQYF.

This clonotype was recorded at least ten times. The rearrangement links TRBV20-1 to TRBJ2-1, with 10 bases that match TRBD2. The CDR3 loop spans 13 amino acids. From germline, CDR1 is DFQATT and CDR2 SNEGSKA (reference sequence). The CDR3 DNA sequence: TGCAGCGTAGCGGGAGGATCCTACAATGAGCAGTTCTTC. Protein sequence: CSVAGGSYNEQFF.

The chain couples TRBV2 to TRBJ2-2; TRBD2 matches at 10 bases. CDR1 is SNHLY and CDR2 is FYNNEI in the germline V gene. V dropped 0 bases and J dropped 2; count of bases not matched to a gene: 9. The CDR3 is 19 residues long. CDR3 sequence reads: CASSEALLAGVKNTGELFF. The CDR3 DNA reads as TGTGCCAGCAGTGAAGCGCTTCTAGCGGGGGTGAAAAACACCGGGGAGCTGTTTTTT.

The CDR3 nucleotides read TGTGCCAGTGGGGACCCCGAGACCGGGGAGCTGTTTTTT. This codes for CASGDPETGELFF. The chain is built from TRBV6-4 and TRBJ2-2, with D perhaps being TRBD1 or TRBD2 (5 bases each). The V gene lost 9 bases and the J gene lost 5 bases, with 13 bases spanning the gap. CDR3 length: 13 amino acids. Germline-derived CDR1 and CDR2 are MRHNA and SNTAGT.

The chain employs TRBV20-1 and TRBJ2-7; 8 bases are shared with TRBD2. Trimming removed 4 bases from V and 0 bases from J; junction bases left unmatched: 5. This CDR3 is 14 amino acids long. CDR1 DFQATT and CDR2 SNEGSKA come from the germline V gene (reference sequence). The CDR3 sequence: CSATTSGDSYEQYF. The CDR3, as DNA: TGCAGTGCTACTACTAGCGGAGACTCCTACGAGCAGTACTTC.

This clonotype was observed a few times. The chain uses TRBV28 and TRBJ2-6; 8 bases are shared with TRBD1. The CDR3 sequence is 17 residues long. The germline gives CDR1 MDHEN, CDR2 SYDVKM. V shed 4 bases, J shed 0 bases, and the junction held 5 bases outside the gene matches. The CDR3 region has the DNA TGTGCCAGCAGTTCGGACAGGGTCAGCTCTGGGGCCAACGTCCTGACTTTC. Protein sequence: CASSSDRVSSGANVLTF.

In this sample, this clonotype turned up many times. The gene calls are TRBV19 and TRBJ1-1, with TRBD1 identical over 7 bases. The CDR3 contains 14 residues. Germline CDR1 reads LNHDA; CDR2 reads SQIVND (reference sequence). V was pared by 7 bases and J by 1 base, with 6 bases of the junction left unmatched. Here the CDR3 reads CASTPGTANTEAFF. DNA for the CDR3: TGTGCCAGTACTCCTGGGACAGCGAACACTGAAGCTTTCTTT.

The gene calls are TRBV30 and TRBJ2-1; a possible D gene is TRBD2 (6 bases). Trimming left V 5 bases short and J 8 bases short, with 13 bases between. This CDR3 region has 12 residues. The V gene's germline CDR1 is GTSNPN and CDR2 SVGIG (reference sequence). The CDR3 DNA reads TGTGCCTGGCGGGGGACTGTCGATGAGCAGTTCTTC. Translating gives CAWRGTVDEQFF.